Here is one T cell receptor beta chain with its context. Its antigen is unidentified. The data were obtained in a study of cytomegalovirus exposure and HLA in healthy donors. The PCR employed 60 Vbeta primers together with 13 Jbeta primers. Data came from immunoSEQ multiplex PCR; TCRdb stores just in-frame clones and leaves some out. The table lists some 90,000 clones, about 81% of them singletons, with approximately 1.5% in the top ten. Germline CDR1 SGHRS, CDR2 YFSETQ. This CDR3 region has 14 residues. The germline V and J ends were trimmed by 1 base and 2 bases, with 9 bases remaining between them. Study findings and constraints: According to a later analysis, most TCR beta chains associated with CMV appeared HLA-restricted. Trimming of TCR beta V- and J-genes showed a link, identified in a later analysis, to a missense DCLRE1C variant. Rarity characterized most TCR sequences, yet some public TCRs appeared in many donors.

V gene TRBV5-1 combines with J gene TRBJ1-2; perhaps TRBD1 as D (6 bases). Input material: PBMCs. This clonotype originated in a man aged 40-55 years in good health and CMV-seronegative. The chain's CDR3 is CASSLSTGNYGYTF. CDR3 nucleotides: TGCGCCAGCAGCTTGAGTACAGGGAACTATGGCTACACCTTC.